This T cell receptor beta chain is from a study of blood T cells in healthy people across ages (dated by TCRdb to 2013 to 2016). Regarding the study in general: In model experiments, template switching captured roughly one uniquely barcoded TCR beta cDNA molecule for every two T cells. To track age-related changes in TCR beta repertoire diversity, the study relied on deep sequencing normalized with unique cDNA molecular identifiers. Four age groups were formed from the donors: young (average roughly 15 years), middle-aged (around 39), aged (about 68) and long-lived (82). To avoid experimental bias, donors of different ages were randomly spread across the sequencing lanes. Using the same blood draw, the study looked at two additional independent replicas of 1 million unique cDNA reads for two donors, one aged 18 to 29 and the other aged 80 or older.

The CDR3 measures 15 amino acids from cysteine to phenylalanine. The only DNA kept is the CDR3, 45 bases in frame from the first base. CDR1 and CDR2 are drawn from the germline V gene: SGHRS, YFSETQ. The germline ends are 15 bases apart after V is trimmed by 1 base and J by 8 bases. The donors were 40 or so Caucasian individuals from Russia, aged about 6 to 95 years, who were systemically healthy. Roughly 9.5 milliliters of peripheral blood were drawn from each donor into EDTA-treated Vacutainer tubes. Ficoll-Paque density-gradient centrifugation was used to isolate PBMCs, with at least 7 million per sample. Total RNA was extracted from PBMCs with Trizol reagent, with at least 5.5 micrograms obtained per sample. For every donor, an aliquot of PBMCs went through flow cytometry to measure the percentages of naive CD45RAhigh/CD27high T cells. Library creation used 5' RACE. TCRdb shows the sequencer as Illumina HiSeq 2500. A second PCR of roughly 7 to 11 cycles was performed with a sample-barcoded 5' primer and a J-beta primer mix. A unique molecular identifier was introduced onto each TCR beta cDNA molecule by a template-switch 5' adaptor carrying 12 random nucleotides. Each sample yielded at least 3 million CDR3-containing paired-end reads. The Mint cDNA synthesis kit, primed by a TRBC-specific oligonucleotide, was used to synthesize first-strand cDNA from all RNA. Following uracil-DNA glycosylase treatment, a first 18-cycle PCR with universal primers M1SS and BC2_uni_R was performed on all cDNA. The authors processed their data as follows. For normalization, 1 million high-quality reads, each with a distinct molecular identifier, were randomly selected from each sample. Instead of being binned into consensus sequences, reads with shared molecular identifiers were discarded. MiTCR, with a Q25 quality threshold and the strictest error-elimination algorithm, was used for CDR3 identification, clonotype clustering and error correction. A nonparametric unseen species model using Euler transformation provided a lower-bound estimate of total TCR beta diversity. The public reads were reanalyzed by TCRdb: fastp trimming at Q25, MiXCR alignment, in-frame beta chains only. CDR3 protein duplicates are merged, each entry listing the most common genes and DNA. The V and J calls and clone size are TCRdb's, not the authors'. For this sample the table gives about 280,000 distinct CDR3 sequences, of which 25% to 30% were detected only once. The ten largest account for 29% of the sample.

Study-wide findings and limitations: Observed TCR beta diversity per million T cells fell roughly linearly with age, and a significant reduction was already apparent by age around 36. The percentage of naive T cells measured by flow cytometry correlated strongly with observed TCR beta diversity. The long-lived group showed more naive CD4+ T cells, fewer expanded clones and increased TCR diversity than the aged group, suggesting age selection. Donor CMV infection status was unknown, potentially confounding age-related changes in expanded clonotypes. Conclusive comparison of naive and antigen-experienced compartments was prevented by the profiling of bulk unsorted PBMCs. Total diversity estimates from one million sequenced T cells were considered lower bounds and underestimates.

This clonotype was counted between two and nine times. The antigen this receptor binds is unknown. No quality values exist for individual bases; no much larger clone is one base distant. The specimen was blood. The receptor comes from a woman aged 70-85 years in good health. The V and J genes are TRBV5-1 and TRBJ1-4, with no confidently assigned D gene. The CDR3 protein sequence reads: CASSLRPGIEEKLFF. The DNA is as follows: TGCGCCAGCAGCTTGAGGCCGGGGATTGAAGAAAAACTGTTTTTT.